Following are 20 T cell receptor beta chains from one sample sequenced in a study of blood T cell repertoires in COVID-19. Data came from immunoSEQ multiplex PCR; TCRdb stores just in-frame clones and leaves some out. The sample shows more than 250,000 clones, 84% of them seen only once. Sequenced material: peripheral blood. These receptors all come from a human donor in a cohort sampled during active COVID-19.

This rearrangement joins TRBV5-1 to TRBJ2-3; TRBD1 is a possible D gene (5 bases). The V end was cut by 0 bases, the J end by 1 base, with 12 bases between. The V gene's germline CDR1 is SGHRS and CDR2 YFSETQ. CDR3 length: 16 residues. The CDR3 loop is CASSLDGAKRTDTQYF. CDR3 nucleotide sequence: TGCGCCAGCAGCTTGGATGGGGCGAAACGCACAGATACGCAGTATTTT.

Regarding this clone: Other DNA sequences within the sample encode an identical CDR3. The chain is built from TRBV3-1 (or the pseudogene TRBV3-2) and TRBJ2-7, with 11 bases matching TRBD2. From germline, CDR1 is LGHDT and CDR2 YNNKEL (reference sequence). Germline trimming cut 3 bases from V and 4 bases from J; bases unmatched to any gene: 5. This CDR3 spans 15 amino acids. CDR3 sequence: CASSQAASGGYEQYF. CDR3 sequence (DNA): TGTGCCAGCAGCCAGGCGGCTAGCGGGGGGTACGAGCAGTACTTC.

The chain links TRBV13 to TRBJ2-7, with 13 bases fitting TRBD2. Looked up from germline, CDR1 is PRHDT and CDR2 is FYEKMQ (reference sequence). V gave up 2 bases and J gave up 3 bases; unmatched junction bases: 7. CDR3 length: 17 residues. CDR3 sequence (DNA): TGTGCCAGCAGCTTAAGGACTAGCGGGAGCTTCCACTACGAGCAGTACTTC. Translation gives CASSLRTSGSFHYEQYF.

This chain joins TRBV18 and TRBJ1-1, with 7 bases aligning to TRBD1. CDR3 size: 13 residues. The junction had 8 bases not matched to a gene; V was cut back by 2 bases and J by 11 bases. Germline V gives CDR1 KGHSH, CDR2 LQKENI. The CDR3 nucleotides are TGTGCCAGCTCACCAGAGACAGGGACTTTGGCTTTCTTT. The encoded protein is CASSPETGTLAFF.

A note on this clone: Other nucleotide sequences from this sample produce the same CDR3. This rearrangement joins TRBV20-1 to TRBJ2-1; 7 positions agree with TRBD2. Germline V gives CDR1 DFQATT, CDR2 SNEGSKA (reference sequence). This CDR3 is 12 amino acids long. V lost 6 bases and J lost 5; bases outside the gene matches: 4. The CDR3 sequence is CSASRGDNEQFF. In DNA form, the CDR3 reads TGCAGTGCGAGTCGGGGGGACAATGAGCAGTTCTTC.

The CDR3 is CASSPQGGSSYEQYF. CDR3 coding DNA: TGTGCCAGCAGCCCCCAGGGCGGGAGCTCCTACGAGCAGTACTTC. V and J are TRBV27 and TRBJ2-7, with 7 bases aligning to TRBD2. After removal of 6 bases from V and 0 bases from J, the junction contained 8 bases not matched to a gene. Germline-derived CDR1 and CDR2 are MNHEY and SMNVEV (reference sequence). This CDR3 is 15 amino acids long.

The V gene is TRBV7-9, the J gene TRBJ1-1; a possible D gene is TRBD1 (6 bases). V dropped 4 bases and J dropped 4 bases, with 10 bases sitting between them. CDR1 and CDR2 from the germline V gene are SEHNR and FQNEAQ (reference sequence). This CDR3 contains 13 residues. CDR3 residues: CASSSSGVTEAFF. In nucleotides, the CDR3 is TGTGCCAGCAGCTCATCAGGGGTCACTGAAGCTTTCTTT.

The chain joins TRBV15 to TRBJ1-4; weak D call: TRBD1 (5 bases). The CDR3 contains 16 residues. The V and J ends lost 3 bases and 4 bases respectively, with 15 bases between them. CDR1 and CDR2 (germline): LNHNV, YYDKDF (reference sequence). In nucleotides, the CDR3 is TGTGCCACCAGCAGTAAAAGGACAACCCTTAATGAAAAACTGTTTTTT. Translated, it gives CATSSKRTTLNEKLFF.

V usage is TRBV5-4 and J usage is TRBJ2-5; TRBD2 matches 7 bases. The CDR3 is 16 residues long. Germline V gene sequence: CDR1 SGHNT, CDR2 YYREEE (reference sequence). Germline trimming cut 2 bases from V and 2 bases from J; bases unmatched to any gene: 9. CDR3 in DNA: TGTGCCAGCAGCTTAGGCCCGGCGGGAGATCAAGAGACCCAGTACTTC. It is translated as CASSLGPAGDQETQYF.

In this sample, this clone turned up once. This rearrangement joins TRBV3-1 (or the pseudogene TRBV3-2) to TRBJ2-5; D is ambiguous. CDR1 and CDR2 from the germline V gene are LGHDT and YNNKEL (reference sequence). Trimming removed 1 base from V and 1 base from J, with 10 bases in between. The CDR3 length is 15 residues. The CDR3 region is CASSQAQVRQETQYF. As DNA, the CDR3 is TGTGCCAGCAGCCAAGCCCAGGTCCGCCAAGAGACCCAGTACTTC.

This chain uses TRBV19 with TRBJ2-7; D ambiguous. Germline V gene data show CDR1 as LNHDA and CDR2 as SQIVND (reference sequence). Trimming took off 5 bases at V and 2 bases at J, with 16 bases between the two ends. The CDR3 runs to 15 residues. The CDR3: CASSGVRTPPYEQYF. Here the CDR3 DNA reads TGTGCCAGTAGTGGAGTGCGAACACCGCCCTACGAGCAGTACTTC. Drawing the rest from reference TRBV19 and TRBJ2-7, the complete variable domain is DGGITQSPKYLFRKEGQNVTLSCEQNLNHDAMYWYRQDPGQGLRLIYYSQIVNDFQKGDIAEGYSVSREKKESFPLTVTSAQKNPTAFYLCASSGVRTPPYEQYFGPGTRLTVT.

The chain uses TRBV13 and TRBJ2-7, with D maybe TRBD1 (5 bases). Trimming removed 5 bases from V and 5 bases from J, with 13 bases in between. This CDR3 has 13 amino acids. The V gene's germline CDR1 is PRHDT and CDR2 FYEKMQ (reference sequence). CDR3 amino acids: CASSLGAADEQYF. CDR3 coding DNA: TGTGCCAGCAGCCTTGGGGCGGCGGACGAGCAGTACTTC.

The V call is TRBV20-1, the J call TRBJ2-1; D is possibly TRBD1 (6 bases). There are 11 residues in the CDR3. Trimming cost V 5 bases and J 7 bases, with 9 bases left between them. Germline assignment: CDR1 DFQATT and CDR2 SNEGSKA (reference sequence). The CDR3 region has the DNA TGCAGTGCTGAGGGGGTTAATGAGCAGTTCTTC. Its protein product is CSAEGVNEQFF.

This rearrangement joins TRBV7-9 to TRBJ1-2; D ambiguous. The CDR3 extends over 12 amino acids. Trimming removed 5 bases at V and 4 bases at J, with 8 bases between. In germline, CDR1 is SEHNR, CDR2 FQNEAQ (reference sequence). The CDR3 is CASSEDTYGYTF. In nucleotides, the CDR3 is TGTGCCAGCAGCGAAGACACCTATGGCTACACCTTC. The full variable domain, completed using reference TRBV7-9 and TRBJ1-2, is DTGVSQNPRHKITKRGQNVTFRCDPISEHNRLYWYRQTLGQGPEFLTYFQNEAQLEKSRLLSDRFSAERPKGSFSTLEIQRTEQGDSAMYLCASSEDTYGYTFGSGTRLTVV.

The chain is built from TRBV6-5 and TRBJ2-3; the match to TRBD1 covers 8 bases. CDR1 MNHEY and CDR2 SVGAGI come from the germline V gene. The CDR3 totals 13 residues. V lost 6 bases, J lost 1 base, and 0 bases stayed unmatched. In nucleotides, the CDR3 is TGTGCCAGCAGGGACAGGGGCACAGATACGCAGTATTTT. It specifies CASRDRGTDTQYF.

V is TRBV12-5 and J is TRBJ2-7; D possibly corresponds to TRBD2 (5 bases). The CDR3 covers 15 residues. Germline CDR1 and CDR2: LGHNT and FRNRAP. V shed 0 bases and J shed 7 bases, with 16 bases lying between them. The CDR3 DNA sequence: TGTGCTAGTGGTTTGGTAGAGGCGGGCCACCCGGAGCAGTACTTC. Amino acid sequence: CASGLVEAGHPEQYF.

This clone was detected only a few times. The V call is TRBV7-3, the J call TRBJ2-1, with TRBD2 identical over 9 bases. This CDR3 has 15 amino acids. V shed 5 bases, J shed 5 bases, and the junction held 7 bases outside the gene matches. The germline CDR1 and CDR2 sequences are SGHTA and FQGTGA. The DNA for the CDR3 is TGTGCCAGCAGCCCCCTAGCGGGGATAAACAATGAGCAGTTCTTC. Translated: CASSPLAGINNEQFF.

This chain connects TRBV7-9 to TRBJ2-3; tentative D call: TRBD1 (6 bases). There are 15 residues in the CDR3. The V gene lost 5 bases and the J gene lost 2 bases, with 14 bases spanning the gap. Germline V gene data show CDR1 as SEHNR and CDR2 as FQNEAQ (reference sequence). This CDR3 is CASSQPAGDTDTQYF. The CDR3 nucleotides are TGTGCCAGCAGCCAGCCGGCAGGGGACACAGATACGCAGTATTTT.

This clone appeared a single time. CDR3 bases: TGTGCCAGCTCACAGAACAGGGGCGAGTCTGGGGCCAACGTCCTGACTTTC. As protein: CASSQNRGESGANVLTF. The rearrangement links TRBV18 to TRBJ2-6, with 7 bases aligning to TRBD1. V lost 4 bases and J lost 1; bases outside the gene matches: 7. Germline V gene sequence: CDR1 KGHSH, CDR2 LQKENI. The CDR3 spans 17 residues.

The chain carries TRBV5-4 and TRBJ2-6, with 13 bases that match TRBD2. The CDR3 has 18 amino acids. CDR1 and CDR2 (germline): SGHNT, YYREEE (reference sequence). V lost 5 bases and J lost 0; bases outside the gene matches: 5. In DNA form, the CDR3 reads TGTGCCAGCAGGACTAGCGGGGGGCCTCCCTCTGGGGCCAACGTCCTGACTTTC. Translation: CASRTSGGPPSGANVLTF.